A single sample is the source of the 9 T cell receptor beta chains below, sequenced in a study of CD8+ T cells in alopecia areata. cDNA serving as the sequencing template came from extracted, reverse transcribed RNA. Assay: immunoSEQ multiplex PCR; the TCRdb copy retains only in-frame clones and omits some. Of some 180,000 clones in the sample, roughly 65% were seen once. The sequences come from CD4+ T cells sorted from blood, collected at week 0. These receptors all come from a human donor with alopecia areata.

The chain joins TRBV14 to TRBJ2-2; D might be TRBD1 or TRBD2, each matching 5 bases. The CDR3 has 16 residues. Germline lookup yields CDR1 SGHDN and CDR2 FVKESK. V was shortened by 4 bases and J by 0 bases, with 12 bases between the two germline ends. CDR3 amino acids: CASSLLGTANTGELFF. The CDR3 nucleotides read TGTGCCAGCAGCCTACTCGGGACGGCGAACACCGGGGAGCTGTTTTTT.

This clone came up once. The rearrangement uses TRBV29-1 and TRBJ1-1, with unresolved D. The germline V gene has CDR1 SQVTM and CDR2 ANQGSEA. The CDR3 is made up of 13 amino acids. Trimming stripped 6 bases from V and 0 bases from J, with 11 bases between. This CDR3 is CSVVLLVNTEAFF. CDR3 coding DNA: TGCAGCGTCGTCCTTTTGGTGAACACTGAAGCTTTCTTT.

The chain has TRBV2 and TRBJ2-1; D gene unclear. Trimming removed 7 bases from V and 3 bases from J, with 7 bases in between. CDR1 is SNHLY, CDR2 FYNNEI, per germline. The CDR3 totals 12 residues. CDR3 in amino acids: CASKNLYNEQFF. For the CDR3, the DNA is TGTGCCAGCAAAAACCTCTACAATGAGCAGTTCTTC.

This chain uses TRBV18 with TRBJ2-1, with TRBD2 matching 11 bases. The germline gives CDR1 KGHSH, CDR2 LQKENI. The CDR3 is made up of 17 amino acids. Trimming cost V 0 bases and J 2 bases; bases outside gene matches: 3. The CDR3 loop is CASSPPASGGTYNEQFF. In nucleotides, the CDR3 is TGTGCCAGCTCACCACCGGCTAGCGGGGGGACCTACAATGAGCAGTTCTTC. Using reference TRBV18 and TRBJ2-1 for the parts outside the CDR3, the full variable domain is NAGVMQNPRHLVRRRGQEARLRCSPMKGHSHVYWYRQLPEEGLKFMVYLQKENIIDESGMPKERFSAEFPKEGPSILRIQQVVRGDSAAYFCASSPPASGGTYNEQFFGPGTRLTVL.

The chain joins TRBV5-1 to TRBJ1-3; 11 bases line up with TRBD1. This CDR3 has 14 residues. Germline-derived CDR1 and CDR2 are SGHRS and YFSETQ. V was clipped by 4 bases and J by 6 bases; unmatched bases: 3. The CDR3 is CASSPGQGANTIYF. CDR3 DNA sequence: TGCGCCAGCAGCCCCGGACAGGGGGCAAACACCATATATTTT. The complete variable domain, with remaining parts taken from reference TRBV5-1 and TRBJ1-3, reads KAGVTQTPRYLIKTRGQQVTLSCSPISGHRSVSWYQQTPGQGLQFLFEYFSETQRNKGNFPGRFSGRQFSNSRSEMNVSTLELGDSALYLCASSPGQGANTIYFGEGSWLTVV.

The genes are TRBV5-1 and TRBJ1-1; 7 bases agree with TRBD1. The CDR3 contains 17 residues. CDR1 and CDR2 (germline): SGHRS, YFSETQ. Germline trimming cut 4 bases from V and 1 base from J; bases unmatched to any gene: 13. The CDR3 is CASSPTRGQTTNTEAFF. Here the CDR3 DNA reads TGCGCCAGCAGCCCTACCAGGGGACAGACAACGAACACTGAAGCTTTCTTT. Based on the CDR3 plus reference TRBV5-1 and TRBJ1-1, the full variable domain is KAGVTQTPRYLIKTRGQQVTLSCSPISGHRSVSWYQQTPGQGLQFLFEYFSETQRNKGNFPGRFSGRQFSNSRSEMNVSTLELGDSALYLCASSPTRGQTTNTEAFFGQGTRLTVV.

In this sample, this clone turned up once. The chain has TRBV27 and TRBJ1-2; D remains ambiguous. The length of the CDR3 is 11 residues. Trimming pared 5 bases from V and 2 bases from J, leaving 3 bases between. Germline loops: CDR1 MNHEY, CDR2 SMNVEV (reference sequence). This CDR3 is CASSLNYGYTF. CDR3 in DNA: TGTGCCAGCAGTCTGAACTATGGCTACACCTTC.

Here the CDR3 reads CASRSGTGYTF. CDR3 nucleotide sequence: TGTGCCAGCAGATCTGGAACTGGCTACACCTTC. This chain uses TRBV6-5 with TRBJ1-2; the D is unclear. Germline-derived CDR1 and CDR2 are MNHEY and SVGAGI. V was cut by 6 bases and J by 7 bases, with 9 bases left in between. The CDR3 runs to 11 residues.

The chain employs TRBV19 and TRBJ1-1; D is ambiguous. This CDR3 region has 13 residues. CDR1 and CDR2 from the germline V gene are LNHDA and SQIVND (reference sequence). The V gene lost 3 bases and the J gene lost 1 base, with 6 bases spanning the gap. The CDR3 DNA reads TGTGCCAGTAGTATGTCCAAGAACACTGAAGCTTTCTTT. It codes for CASSMSKNTEAFF.